This T cell receptor beta chain originates from a study of blood T cell repertoires in COVID-19. Turning to the study itself: PBMCs, B-cell-depleted T cells, or T cells were the source of the cDNA or gDNA that made up the material.

Here immunoSEQ multiplex PCR was the method, and the copy in TCRdb shows in-frame clones only, minus some. The data contain a few hundred thousand clones, roughly four fifths of them singletons. The V segment lost 4 bases and the J segment 1 base; nucleotides outside the gene matches: 9. The CDR3 totals 17 residues. Germline V lookup: CDR1 SGHRS, CDR2 YFSETQ. This clone was seen a few times. This sequence was found in a woman in her forties or fifties who had recovered from COVID-19. Sequenced input: PBMCs or T cells enriched from blood (not recorded which). This rearrangement joins TRBV5-1 to TRBJ2-1, with 9 bases identical to TRBD2. This chain's CDR3 is CASSVNSGSWSYNEQFF. CDR3 bases: TGCGCCAGCAGCGTAAATAGCGGGAGTTGGTCCTACAATGAGCAGTTCTTC. The full variable domain, completed using reference TRBV5-1 and TRBJ2-1, is KAGVTQTPRYLIKTRGQQVTLSCSPISGHRSVSWYQQTPGQGLQFLFEYFSETQRNKGNFPGRFSGRQFSNSRSEMNVSTLELGDSALYLCASSVNSGSWSYNEQFFGPGTRLTVL.